This TCR beta chain was identified during a study of T cell responses to AZD1222 COVID-19 vaccine. The CDR3 runs to 15 residues. The germline V gene has CDR1 SGHAT and CDR2 FQNNGV. V gave up 5 bases and J gave up 2 bases, with 15 bases separating them. Notes on this clone: Its specificity is not known.

Notes on the study in general: Sampling captured repertoires only after the peak T cell response. The donor group comprised mostly white British people and more females; the analysis possibly underestimated clonal diversity.

Second-dose intervals near 4 or 12 weeks were combined. Measured with immunoSEQ multiplex PCR; TCRdb has only the in-frame clones, and not every one. The sample lists some 150,000 clones; 88% were seen once. The V gene is TRBV11-2, the J gene TRBJ1-1, with unresolved D. The source was peripheral blood, collected 28 days after the second AZD1222 dose. This sequence originates from an adult who received the AZD1222 COVID-19 vaccine. CDR3 residues: CASSPRGQRNTEAFF. The CDR3 bases are TGTGCCAGCAGCCCTAGAGGTCAGCGAAACACTGAAGCTTTCTTT.